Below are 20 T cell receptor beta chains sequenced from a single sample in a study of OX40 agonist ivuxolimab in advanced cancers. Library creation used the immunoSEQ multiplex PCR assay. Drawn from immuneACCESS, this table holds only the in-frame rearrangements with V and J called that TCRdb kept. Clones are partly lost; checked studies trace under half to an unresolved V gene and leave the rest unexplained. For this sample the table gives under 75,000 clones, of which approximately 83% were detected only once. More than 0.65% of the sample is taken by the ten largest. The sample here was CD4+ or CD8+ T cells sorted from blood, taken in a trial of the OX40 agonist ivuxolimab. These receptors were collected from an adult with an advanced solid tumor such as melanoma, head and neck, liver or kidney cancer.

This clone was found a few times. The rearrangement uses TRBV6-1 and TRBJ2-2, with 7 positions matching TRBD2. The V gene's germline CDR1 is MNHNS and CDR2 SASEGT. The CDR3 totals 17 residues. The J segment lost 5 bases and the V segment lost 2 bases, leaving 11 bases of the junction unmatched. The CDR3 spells CASSETARGVRTGELFF. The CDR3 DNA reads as TGTGCCAGCAGTGAAACCGCTCGGGGGGTACGGACCGGGGAGCTGTTTTTT.

The CDR3 here is CSVVEGAPPTEAFF. In DNA, the CDR3 is TGCAGCGTTGTAGAGGGGGCGCCTCCCACTGAAGCTTTCTTT. The chain links TRBV29-1 to TRBJ1-1, with 7 bases identical to TRBD1. V lost 4 bases and J lost 4; bases outside the gene matches: 9. Germline CDR1 reads SQVTM; CDR2 reads ANQGSEA. The CDR3 contains 14 residues.

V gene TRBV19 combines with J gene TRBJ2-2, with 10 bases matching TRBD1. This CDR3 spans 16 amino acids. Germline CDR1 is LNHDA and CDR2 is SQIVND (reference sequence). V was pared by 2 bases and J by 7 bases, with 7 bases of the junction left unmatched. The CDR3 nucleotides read TGTGCCAGTAGTATAAGACAGGGGGCGGAAGGCGGGGAGCTGTTTTTT. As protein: CASSIRQGAEGGELFF. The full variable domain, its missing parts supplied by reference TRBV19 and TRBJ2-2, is DGGITQSPKYLFRKEGQNVTLSCEQNLNHDAMYWYRQDPGQGLRLIYYSQIVNDFQKGDIAEGYSVSREKKESFPLTVTSAQKNPTAFYLCASSIRQGAEGGELFFGEGSRLTVL.

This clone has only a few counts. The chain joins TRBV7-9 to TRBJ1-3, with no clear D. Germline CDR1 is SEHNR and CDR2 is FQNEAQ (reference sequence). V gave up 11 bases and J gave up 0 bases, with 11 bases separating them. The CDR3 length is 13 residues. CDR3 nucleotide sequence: TGTGCCGCCATACGAGGCTCTGGAAACACCATATATTTT. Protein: CAAIRGSGNTIYF.

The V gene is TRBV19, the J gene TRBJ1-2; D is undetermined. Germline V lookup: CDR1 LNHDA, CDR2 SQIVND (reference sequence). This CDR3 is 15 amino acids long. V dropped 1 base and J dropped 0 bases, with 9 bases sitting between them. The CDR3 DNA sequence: TGTGCCAGTAGTATAGCCGGACGAGCTAACTATGGCTACACCTTC. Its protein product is CASSIAGRANYGYTF.

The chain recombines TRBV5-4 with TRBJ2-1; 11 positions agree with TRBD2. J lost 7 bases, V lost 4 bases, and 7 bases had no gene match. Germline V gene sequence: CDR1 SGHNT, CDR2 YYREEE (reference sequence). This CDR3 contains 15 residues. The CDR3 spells CASSLGSGRGNEQFF. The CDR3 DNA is TGTGCCAGCAGCCTGGGTAGCGGGAGGGGGAATGAGCAGTTCTTC.

The CDR3 DNA sequence: TGTGCCAGCAGCTTAAGCGGGGGAAGGATAGATACGCAGTATTTT. It specifies CASSLSGGRIDTQYF. The rearrangement joins TRBV11-2 to TRBJ2-3, with 8 bases identical to TRBD2. After removal of 2 bases from V and 5 bases from J, the junction contained 6 bases not matched to a gene. Per germline, CDR1 SGHAT and CDR2 FQNNGV. CDR3 length: 15 residues.

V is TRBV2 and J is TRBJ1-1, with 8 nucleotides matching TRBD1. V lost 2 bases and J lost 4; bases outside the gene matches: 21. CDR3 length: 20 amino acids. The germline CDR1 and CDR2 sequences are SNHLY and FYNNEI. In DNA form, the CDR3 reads TGTGCCAGCAGTGAAAGCAGGGTTCCAGGGGGCTCCCTTATCCCCACTGAAGCTTTCTTT. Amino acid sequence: CASSESRVPGGSLIPTEAFF.

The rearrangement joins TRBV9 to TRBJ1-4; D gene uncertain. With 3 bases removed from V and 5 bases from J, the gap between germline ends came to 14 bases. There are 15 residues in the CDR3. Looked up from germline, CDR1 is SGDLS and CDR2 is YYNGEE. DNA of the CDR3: TGTGCCAGCAGCGCTACCCCGACGGTCAATGAAAAACTGTTTTTT. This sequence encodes CASSATPTVNEKLFF. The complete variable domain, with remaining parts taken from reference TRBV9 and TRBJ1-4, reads DSGVTQTPKHLITATGQRVTLRCSPRSGDLSVYWYQQSLDQGLQFLIQYYNGEERAKGNILERFSAQQFPDLHSELNLSSLELGDSALYFCASSATPTVNEKLFFGSGTQLSVL.

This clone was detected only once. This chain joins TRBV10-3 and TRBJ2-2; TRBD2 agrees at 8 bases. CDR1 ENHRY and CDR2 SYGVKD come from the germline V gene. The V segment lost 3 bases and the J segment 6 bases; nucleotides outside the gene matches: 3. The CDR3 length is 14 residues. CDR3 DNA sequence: TGTGCCATCAGTGATTTAGCGGGATCCGGGGAGCTGTTTTTT. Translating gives CAISDLAGSGELFF.

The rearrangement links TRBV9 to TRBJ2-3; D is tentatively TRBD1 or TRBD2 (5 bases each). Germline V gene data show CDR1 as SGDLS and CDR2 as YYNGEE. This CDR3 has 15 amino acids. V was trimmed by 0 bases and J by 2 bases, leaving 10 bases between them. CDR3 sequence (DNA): TGTGCCAGCAGCGTAGCAGGGAGTTACACAGATACGCAGTATTTT. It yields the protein CASSVAGSYTDTQYF.

This CDR3 is CASSLGSGFGNEQYF. CDR3 bases: TGTGCCAGCAGCTTAGGGTCCGGGTTCGGGAACGAGCAGTACTTC. The J gene is TRBJ2-7, the V gene TRBV7-9; the D gene is possibly TRBD2 (5 bases). CDR3 size: 15 residues. Germline-derived CDR1 and CDR2 are SEHNR and FQNEAQ (reference sequence). Trimming removed 1 base at V and 5 bases at J, with 15 bases between.

CDR3 sequence reads: CASSLSGGNTGELFF. The CDR3 DNA reads as TGTGCCAGCAGCTTATCCGGGGGGAACACCGGGGAGCTGTTTTTT. The V gene is TRBV7-3, the J gene TRBJ2-2; perhaps TRBD2 as D (6 bases). Germline V lookup: CDR1 SGHTA, CDR2 FQGTGA. This CDR3 contains 15 residues. V was shortened by 2 bases and J by 1 base, with 8 bases between the two germline ends.

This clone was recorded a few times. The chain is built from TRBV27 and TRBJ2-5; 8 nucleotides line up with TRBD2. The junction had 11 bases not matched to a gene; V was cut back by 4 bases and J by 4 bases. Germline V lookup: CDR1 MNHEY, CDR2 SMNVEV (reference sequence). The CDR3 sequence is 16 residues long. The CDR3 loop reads CASSSRRRGGRETQYF. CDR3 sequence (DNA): TGTGCCAGCAGTTCGAGAAGGCGCGGGGGGAGAGAGACCCAGTACTTC.

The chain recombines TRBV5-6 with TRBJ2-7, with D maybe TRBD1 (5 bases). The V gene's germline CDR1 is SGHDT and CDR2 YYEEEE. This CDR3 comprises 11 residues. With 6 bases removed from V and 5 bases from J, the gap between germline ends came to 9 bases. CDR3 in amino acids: CASIRGHEQYF. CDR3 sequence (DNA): TGTGCCAGCATTAGGGGCCACGAGCAGTACTTC.

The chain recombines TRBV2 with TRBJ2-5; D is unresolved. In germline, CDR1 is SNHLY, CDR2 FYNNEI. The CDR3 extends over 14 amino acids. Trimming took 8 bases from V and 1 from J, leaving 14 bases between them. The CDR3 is CASQEIRFQETQYF. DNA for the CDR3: TGTGCCAGCCAGGAGATTAGGTTCCAAGAGACCCAGTACTTC.

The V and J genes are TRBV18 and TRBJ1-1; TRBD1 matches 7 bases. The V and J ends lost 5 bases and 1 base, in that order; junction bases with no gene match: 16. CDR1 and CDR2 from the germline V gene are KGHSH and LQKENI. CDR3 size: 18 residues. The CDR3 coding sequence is TGTGCCAGCTCATCGGGGATACAGGGGTCAACTAGGAACACTGAAGCTTTCTTT. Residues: CASSSGIQGSTRNTEAFF.

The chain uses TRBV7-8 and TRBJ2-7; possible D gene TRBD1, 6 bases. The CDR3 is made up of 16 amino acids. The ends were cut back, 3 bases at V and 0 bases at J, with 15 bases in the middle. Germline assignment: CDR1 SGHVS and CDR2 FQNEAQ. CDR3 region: CASSLSWQGSSYEQYF. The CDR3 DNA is TGTGCCAGCAGCTTGTCATGGCAGGGGAGCTCCTACGAGCAGTACTTC.

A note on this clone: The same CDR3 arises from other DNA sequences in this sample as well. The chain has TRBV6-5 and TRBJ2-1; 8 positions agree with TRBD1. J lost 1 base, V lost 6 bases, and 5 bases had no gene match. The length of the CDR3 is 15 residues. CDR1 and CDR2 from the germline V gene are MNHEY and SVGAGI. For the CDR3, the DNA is TGTGCCAGCAGCCCCGGGACAGGATCCTACAATGAGCAGTTCTTC. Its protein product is CASSPGTGSYNEQFF.

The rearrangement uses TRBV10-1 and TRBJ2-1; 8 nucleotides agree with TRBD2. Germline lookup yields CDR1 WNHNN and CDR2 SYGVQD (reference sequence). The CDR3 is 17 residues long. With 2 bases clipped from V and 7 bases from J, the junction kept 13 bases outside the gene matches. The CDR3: CASSEPPQGLGGNEQFF. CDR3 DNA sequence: TGCGCCAGCAGTGAGCCACCACAGGGACTAGGTGGTAATGAGCAGTTCTTC.